This T cell receptor (beta chain) was observed in a study of cytomegalovirus exposure and HLA in healthy donors. The study's findings and limits: The study had only CMV serostatus as immune exposure information. Per a prior analysis, the majority of TCR beta V segments were productive roughly 90% or roughly 30% of the time. Within the data, a cluster of highly shared sequence variants was likely a sequencing artifact.

About this clone: Its antigen is not identified. An end of the junction differs from the germline gene, which may be a read error.

The CDR3 extends over 15 amino acids. Germline loops: CDR1 SGHRS, CDR2 YFSETQ. It was with 60 Vbeta and 13 Jbeta primers that the PCR ran. Method: immunoSEQ multiplex PCR; TCRdb's copy keeps in-frame clones and lacks some. The sample has 95,000 to 100,000 clones; approximately 72% are singletons. The source of this sequence is a woman in her forties in good health and CMV-seronegative. The source material was PBMCs. The rearrangement uses TRBV5-1 and TRBJ2-7, with D possibly matching TRBD2 (8 bases). The CDR3 DNA is TGCGCCGGCAGCTTGGCCCGGGAGGGGGCTTACGAGCAGTACTTC. This sequence encodes CAGSLAREGAYEQYF. Variable domain in full (rest from reference TRBV5-1 and TRBJ2-7): KAGVTQTPRYLIKTRGQQVTLSCSPISGHRSVSWYQQTPGQGLQFLFEYFSETQRNKGNFPGRFSGRQFSNSRSEMNVSTLELGDSALYLCAGSLAREGAYEQYFGPGTRLTVT.